This T cell receptor gamma chain was recorded in a study of intestinal T cells in coeliac disease. As for the study in general: TRG cohort coeliac patients averaged 16.0 years; controls averaged around 50.

Overall study results and limits: TRG clustering correctly classified most of the roughly 54 biopsies (around 94%). TRD kmer-based clustering correctly classified all 20 or so biopsies in training, with reported leave-one-out accuracy of approximately 91%.

There are 15 residues in the CDR3. Germline assignment: CDR1 GITISATS and CDR2 ISYDGTV (reference sequence). V lost 5 bases to trimming and J lost 2 bases; unmatched junction nucleotides: 12. The TRG library came from roughly 180 ng of biopsy DNA amplified with LymphoTrack primers. TCRdb called clones anew from the multiplex PCR reads with CATT. The sample contains around 800 gamma-chain clones, roughly 48% of which appear only once. In the case of this clone: What it binds is not known.

Genomic DNA came from ten approximately 5.2-µm formalin-fixed paraffin-embedded scrolls per case. This sequence originates from a human donor with celiac disease. The V gene is TRGV9, the J gene TRGJ1 or TRGJ2. Sequencing was performed on a duodenal biopsy. This CDR3 reads CALWGGDKYYYKKLF. The CDR3 nucleotides read TGTGCCTTGTGGGGAGGTGACAAATATTATTATAAGAAACTCTTT.